This T cell receptor (beta chain) was sequenced during a study of human T cells and chemical hapten exposure listed by TCRdb under 2021. Regarding the study in general: For sensitization, 2% DPC in acetone was applied to a roughly 2 cm by roughly 2 cm area of upper inner arm skin. Patients additionally received weekly therapeutic DPC doses to the scalp throughout the roughly 25-week study period. Patch tests used Finn chambers with 0.01% DPC on the upper back, scored after 6 days by International Contact Dermatitis Research Group standards. The patient cohort, mostly female, included alopecia areata with under or over 50% scalp involvement, alopecia totalis and alopecia universalis. In alopecia patients, the study followed how the peripheral blood TCR repertoire changed in vivo over primary and secondary sensitization to diphenylcyclopropenone (DPC), a hapten. Blood samples were taken from patients before sensitization (week 0) and at 2, 6 and about 24 weeks after DPC sensitization. Approximately 30 alopecia patients provided blood for TCR sequencing at one to four time points (pre-sensitization, 2, 6 and 24 weeks). The libraries were sequenced as a pool, and the TCR yield per sample differed mostly because of small variations in library volumes within the pool. Points the paper makes about the study in general: Significantly more large CDR3 similarity clusters were formed by expanded TCRs than by pre-sensitization or healthy control sets, consistent with antigen-driven responses. Because every patient had alopecia, a presumed autoimmune disease, the patients' immune response might differ from that of healthy individuals. After repeated subsampling, changes were observed in the strength of the expansion versus patch-test correlation and in the threshold at which the correlation became significant. Patch test score was positively correlated with the number of PT1 expanded TCRs, with significance at thresholds 8, 16 and 32 but not at 4. DPC sensitization did not change how many TCRs were above 1 in 1000 frequency, and no evidence was found of alterations in global repertoire structure.

Libraries were made using RACE. Reads for this sample came from a NextSeq 500. During library preparation, unique molecular identifiers were attached to individual cDNA molecules so that TCRs could be counted in a quantitative, reproducible way. Both TCR alpha and TCR beta chains were sequenced from each blood RNA sample. In the paper's pipeline: A median of approximately 96,000 TCRs per sample was observed, with a range of about 20,000 to 750,000. V, J and CDR3 annotation of the TCR reads was performed with the Decombinator software suite. For PS versus PT1 abundance plots, all samples were subsampled to the same number of TCRs (28,000). TCRs were defined as expanded if absent before sensitization and observed at least eight times at the 2-week time point. TCRdb ran its own pipeline on the public reads, namely fastp trimming at Q25 and MiXCR clone calling, and kept in-frame beta chains. A single entry per CDR3 protein holds the most common genes and DNA from its merged rows. The authors' filters were not applied to this entry. The sample records 75,000 to 100,000 distinct CDR3 sequences, about 10% of which are singletons. Of the sample, 2% to 2.5% falls within the top ten clones.

This sample's time point label indicates: patch test 1, 2 weeks after DPC sensitization. The sample's treatment or condition label is to be understood as: therapeutic diphenylcyclopropenone sensitization with weekly scalp DPC. At each patch-test visit, blood was drawn before the patch test was applied. Patients were considered eligible if aged 18 to 70, diagnosed with alopecia and deemed suitable for DPC therapy, and patients were excluded if pregnant. Total RNA was isolated from unfractionated whole blood collected in Tempus Blood RNA tubes. Trimming at the junction amounts to 4 bases on V and 7 bases on J, and the germline ends lie 20 bases apart. CDR1 and CDR2 are drawn from the germline V gene: LGHNT, FRNRAP. The CDR3 covers 16 residues, taking in both the cysteine and the phenylalanine. The CDR3 DNA has 48 bases and is translated from base 1. This clonotype was found many times. Its antigen is still unknown. No base quality values were provided; no much bigger clone lies one nucleotide off.

The sample here was whole blood, taken in connection with sensitization to the hapten diphenylcyclopropenone (DPC). The TCR originated in a man in his forties with alopecia areata. Some clones in this sample may be carry-over from other donors' samples. Recombination linked TRBV12-5 to TRBJ1-5; TRBD1 could be the D gene, as 5 bases match. This receptor carries the CDR3 CASGYGDGGFGQPQHF. The nucleotide sequence reads TGTGCTAGTGGTTACGGGGACGGAGGCTTTGGACAGCCCCAGCATTTT. The variable domain in full, with residues beyond the CDR3 obtained from the reference TRBV12-5 and TRBJ1-5 genes, is DARVTQTPRHKVTEMGQEVTMRCQPILGHNTVFWYRQTMMQGLELLAYFRNRAPLDDSGMPKDRFSAEMPDATLATLKIQPSEPRDSAVYFCASGYGDGGFGQPQHFGDGTRLSIL.